Listed here are 8 T cell receptor beta chains from one sample, sequenced in a study of T cells in Graves' hyperthyroidism and ophthalmopathy. Researchers amplified the TCR beta CDR3 regions from RNA transcripts. Researchers ran a first-round RT-PCR on the TCR CDR3 using the HTBI primer set. TCRdb passed the multiplex PCR reads through MiXCR, listing each CDR3 protein once. The data show roughly 170,000 distinct CDR3 sequences, approximately 15% seen once. The sample comprised blood. Receptor source: a woman aged 45-60 years with Graves' hyperthyroidism.

This clonotype was detected many times. The V call is TRBV10-3, the J call TRBJ2-5, with 7 nucleotides matching TRBD2. The CDR3 has 14 amino acids. V lost 4 bases to trimming and J lost 4 bases; unmatched junction nucleotides: 6. Per the germline V gene, CDR1 is ENHRY and CDR2 is SYGVKD. CDR3 amino acids: CAISGGGVRETQYF. The CDR3 DNA reads as TGTGCCATCAGTGGTGGGGGGGTTCGAGAGACCCAGTACTTC.

This clonotype has more than one count but fewer than ten. The V and J genes are TRBV5-1 and TRBJ2-3; perhaps TRBD1 as D (5 bases). The CDR3 sequence is 15 residues long. Germline lookup yields CDR1 SGHRS and CDR2 YFSETQ. V lost 0 bases and J 3 bases, leaving 11 bases between the germline ends. The CDR3 sequence is CASSLGREGTDTQYF. The CDR3 DNA reads TGCGCCAGCAGCTTGGGCAGGGAAGGGACAGATACGCAGTATTTT.

This clonotype was picked up many times. The chain's CDR3 is CASSSDRSQTQYF. CDR3 nucleotides: TGTGCCAGCAGCAGTGACAGGTCACAGACCCAGTACTTC. The chain joins TRBV7-9 to TRBJ2-5; TRBD1 is a possible D gene (6 bases). The CDR3 contains 13 residues. Germline loops: CDR1 SEHNR, CDR2 FQNEAQ (reference sequence). V was clipped by 5 bases and J by 6 bases, with 13 bases between them.

The table lists this clonotype with many counts. The rearrangement joins TRBV20-1 to TRBJ2-7, with TRBD1 matching 9 bases. CDR1 is DFQATT, CDR2 SNEGSKA, per germline (reference sequence). The length of the CDR3 is 13 residues. Trimming took 6 bases from V and 5 from J; bases not matched to a gene: 8. The CDR3 sequence is CSASGTGSHEQYF. DNA of the CDR3: TGCAGTGCCAGCGGGACAGGGTCCCACGAGCAGTACTTC.

This chain connects TRBV6-1 to TRBJ2-1; D is unclear. Germline-derived CDR1 and CDR2 are MNHNS and SASEGT. This CDR3 spans 11 amino acids. V shed 6 bases and J shed 10 bases, with 10 bases lying between them. CDR3 residues: CASRVFGEQFF. Written as DNA, the CDR3 is TGTGCCAGCAGGGTTTTCGGGGAGCAGTTCTTC.

This clonotype has a count of ten or more. The rearrangement uses TRBV29-1 and TRBJ2-1; D call uncertain. From germline, CDR1 is SQVTM and CDR2 ANQGSEA. Trimming shortened V by 2 bases and J by 4 bases, and 6 bases separated the two germline ends. The CDR3 sequence is 12 residues long. The CDR3 DNA is TGCAGCGTTGAAAACCGTTACAATGAGCAGTTCTTC. Translating it yields CSVENRYNEQFF.

The V and J genes are TRBV7-3 and TRBJ2-1; 8 nucleotides line up with TRBD1. The CDR3 extends over 21 amino acids. V shed 1 base and J 5 bases; nucleotides not matched to a gene: 22. Germline CDR1 is SGHTA and CDR2 is FQGTGA. DNA of the CDR3: TGTGCCAGCAGCTTAAGGTCGGACAGGGCGCACTCCTCCTCCGCCAACAATGAGCAGTTCTTC. Residues: CASSLRSDRAHSSSANNEQFF.

The chain combines TRBV7-4 with TRBJ2-7, with a tentative D call TRBD1 (5 bases). V lost 6 bases, J lost 0 bases, and 9 bases lay in between. CDR1 and CDR2 (germline): SGHVT, SQSDAQ. This CDR3 is 13 amino acids long. The CDR3 nucleotides are TGTGCCAGCAGATCACAGGACTCCTACGAGCAGTACTTC. This encodes CASRSQDSYEQYF.